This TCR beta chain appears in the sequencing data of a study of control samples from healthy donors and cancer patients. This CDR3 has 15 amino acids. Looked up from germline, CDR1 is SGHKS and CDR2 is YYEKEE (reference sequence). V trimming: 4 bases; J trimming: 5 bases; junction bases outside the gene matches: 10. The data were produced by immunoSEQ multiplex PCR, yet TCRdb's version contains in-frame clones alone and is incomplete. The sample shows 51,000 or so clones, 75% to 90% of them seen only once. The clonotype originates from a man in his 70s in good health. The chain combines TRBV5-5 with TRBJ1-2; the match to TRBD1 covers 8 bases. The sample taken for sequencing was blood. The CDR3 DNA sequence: TGTGCCAGCAGCCTACGGGACAGGCTTAGGTATGGCTACACCTTC. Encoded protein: CASSLRDRLRYGYTF.